This TCR beta chain derives from a study of T-cell memory formation after mild COVID-19. Study-level points and caveats: Some clones that responded were present in memory (sampled pre-infection), which suggests cross-reactive memory joined.

Notes on this clonotype: What it binds is not known.

A 5'RACE reaction primed in the constant segment made cDNA libraries of TCR alpha and TCR beta, and these carried sample barcodes and UMIs. TCRdb passed the 5' RACE reads through MiXCR, listing each CDR3 protein once. The sample lists roughly 120,000 distinct CDR3 sequences, 16% seen once, with more than 11% in the top ten. This TCR was sampled from an adult woman who had mild COVID-19 (a few samples of this study predate the infection). Cell type and time point are not known. The sequenced sample was PBMCs or a T cell subset sorted from them (not recorded which).

CDR3 DNA: TGTGCCAGCAGCTTGTACGGCTCCTACGAGCAGTACTTC. This encodes CASSLYGSYEQYF. The chain joins TRBV7-9 to TRBJ2-7, with no clear D. The CDR3 covers 13 residues. Germline V CDR1 and CDR2: SEHNR, FQNEAQ (reference sequence). The V and J ends lost 3 bases and 0 bases respectively, with 6 bases between them.